This T cell receptor (beta chain) stems from a study of T-cell memory formation after mild COVID-19. Across the study: Largely, TCR clusters stayed within a single donor.

Overall study findings and caveats: Contracting CD4+ clones lay largely in CM and EM, with CD8+ ones residing in EMRA. There were some responding clones in pre-infection memory, which suggested that cross-reactive memory had joined.

A note on this clonotype: The antigen is unknown.

The CDR3 spans 14 residues. The V gene lost 1 base and the J gene lost 2 bases, with 11 bases spanning the gap. Germline values: CDR1 DFQATT, CDR2 SNEGSKA (reference sequence). Constant-segment primers and 5'RACE yielded cDNA libraries for TCR alpha and TCR beta, each carrying sample barcodes and UMIs. MiXCR, run by TCRdb on the 5' RACE reads, gives a single entry per CDR3 protein. This table has 400,000 to 550,000 distinct CDR3 sequences, around a quarter appearing once. The receptor was derived from an adult woman who had mild COVID-19 (a few samples of this study predate the infection). Cell type and time point are not known. The chain combines TRBV20-1 with TRBJ1-2, with D unclear. The specimen sequenced was PBMCs or a T cell subset sorted from them (not recorded which). CDR3 sequence: CSARASGSNYGYTF. CDR3 in DNA: TGCAGTGCTAGAGCGTCGGGGTCGAACTATGGCTACACCTTC.